This T cell receptor beta chain emerged from a study of T cell responses to AZD1222 COVID-19 vaccine. Data came from immunoSEQ multiplex PCR; TCRdb stores just in-frame clones and leaves some out. The data show approximately 96,000 clones, over 80% seen once. This clone occurred a few times. Germline V gives CDR1 GTSNPN, CDR2 SVGIG (reference sequence). CDR3 length: 14 amino acids. V gave up 4 bases and J gave up 6 bases; unmatched junction bases: 8. The V and J genes are TRBV30 and TRBJ1-5; 8 bases are a match to TRBD1. The TCR originated in an adult who received the AZD1222 COVID-19 vaccine. Sequenced material: peripheral blood, taken 28 days after the second AZD1222 dose. CDR3 nucleotides: TGTGCCTGGACGCCTGGACAGGGAGGTCAGCCCCAGCATTTT. Translating gives CAWTPGQGGQPQHF.